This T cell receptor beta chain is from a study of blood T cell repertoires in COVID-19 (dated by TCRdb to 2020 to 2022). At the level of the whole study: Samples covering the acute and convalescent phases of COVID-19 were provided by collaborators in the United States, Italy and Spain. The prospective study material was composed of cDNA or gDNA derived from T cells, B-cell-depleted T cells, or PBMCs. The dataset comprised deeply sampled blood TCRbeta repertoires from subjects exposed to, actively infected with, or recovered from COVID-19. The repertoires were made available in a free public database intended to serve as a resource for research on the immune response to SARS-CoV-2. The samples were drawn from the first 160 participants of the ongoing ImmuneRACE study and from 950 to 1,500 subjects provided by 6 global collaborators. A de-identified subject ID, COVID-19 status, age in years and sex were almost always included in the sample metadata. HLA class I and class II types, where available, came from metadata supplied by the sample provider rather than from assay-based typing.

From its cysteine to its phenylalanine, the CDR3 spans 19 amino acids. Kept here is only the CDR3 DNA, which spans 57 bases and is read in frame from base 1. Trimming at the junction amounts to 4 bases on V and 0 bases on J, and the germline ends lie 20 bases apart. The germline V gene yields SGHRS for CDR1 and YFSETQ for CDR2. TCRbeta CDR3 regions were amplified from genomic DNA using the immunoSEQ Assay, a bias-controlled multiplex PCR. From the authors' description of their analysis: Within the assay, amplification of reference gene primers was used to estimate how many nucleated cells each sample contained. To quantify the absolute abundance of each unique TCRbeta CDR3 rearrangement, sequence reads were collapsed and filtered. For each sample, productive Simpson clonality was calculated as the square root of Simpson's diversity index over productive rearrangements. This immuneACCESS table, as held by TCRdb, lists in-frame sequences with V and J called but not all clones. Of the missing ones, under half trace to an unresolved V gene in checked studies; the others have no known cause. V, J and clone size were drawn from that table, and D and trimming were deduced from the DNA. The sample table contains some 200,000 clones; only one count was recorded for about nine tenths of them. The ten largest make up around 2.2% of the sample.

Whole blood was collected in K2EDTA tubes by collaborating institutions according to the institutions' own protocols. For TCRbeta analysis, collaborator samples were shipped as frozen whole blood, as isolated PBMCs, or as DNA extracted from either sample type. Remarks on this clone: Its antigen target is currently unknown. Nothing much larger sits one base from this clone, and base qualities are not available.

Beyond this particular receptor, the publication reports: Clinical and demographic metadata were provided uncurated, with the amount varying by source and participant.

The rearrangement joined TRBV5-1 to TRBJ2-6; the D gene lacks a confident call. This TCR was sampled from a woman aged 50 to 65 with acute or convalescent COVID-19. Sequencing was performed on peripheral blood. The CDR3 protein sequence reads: CASSANNPSLDSGANVLTF. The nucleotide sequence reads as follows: TGCGCCAGCAGCGCGAATAACCCTTCCCTTGACTCTGGGGCCAACGTCCTGACTTTC.